A single TCR beta chain is shown here with its context. What it binds is not known. These data belong to a study of post-analysis software for immune sequencing data. Unique molecular identifiers featured in each of the TCR beta cDNA libraries. TCRdb passed the PCR reads through MiXCR, listing each CDR3 protein once. The profile covers about 820,000 distinct CDR3 sequences, with roughly 50% appearing a single time and approximately 4.2% taken by the ten largest. CDR3 size: 14 residues. With V trimmed by 4 bases and J by 6 bases, 5 bases remained unmatched. Study-wide points: Comparison of patients with controls showed four or five TRBV segments more frequent in patients, TRBV5-6, TRBV5-1 and TRBV20-1 among them.

The origin of this receptor is a girl aged 10 to 17 with multiple sclerosis. V and J are TRBV12-3 or TRBV12-4 and TRBJ2-7, with TRBD2 matching 11 bases. Sequencing was performed on blood. The CDR3 sequence: CASSSTSGTGEQYF. DNA of the CDR3: TGTGCCAGCAGTTCGACTAGCGGGACCGGCGAGCAGTACTTC.